Presented here are 29 T cell receptor beta chains from one specimen sequenced in a study of human CD4 T cells and Enterobacteriaceae (dated by TCRdb to about 2020). The library was produced with the immunoSEQ multiplex PCR assay. In its TCRdb copy, this immuneACCESS table keeps in-frame sequences only and misses some clones. Where compared with another copy, unresolved V genes explain less than half of these, and the others have no known cause. The sample table contains 500 to 600 clones; only one count was recorded for 38% of them. The ten largest clones represent around 30% of the sample. After roughly 6-7 days, proliferating activated T cells were FACS-sorted as CFSE-low CD25+ ICOS+ cells. Sorted memory CD4+ T cells were CFSE-labeled and cultured at a 2:1 ratio with irradiated autologous monocytes pulsed with antigen. Memory CD4+ T cells, defined as all CD4+ cells other than CD45RA+CCR7+CD95- naive cells, were FACS-sorted on a FACSAria III to a purity of over 95%.

The sequencing sample was made of bacteria-reactive CD4+ T cells grown in culture. The cell subset or site label, read with the paper, signifies: CFSE-low proliferating memory CD4 T cells sorted after in vitro stimulation with a heat-inactivated bacterium or M. tuberculosis lysate. These receptor sequences come from a human donor in good health.

This clone is large (0.1 to 1%). The V and J genes are TRBV11-3 and TRBJ2-7; 10 nucleotides match TRBD1. V lost 4 bases and J lost 7; bases outside the gene matches: 7. This CDR3 comprises 14 residues. The V gene's germline CDR1 is SGHNT and CDR2 YENEEA. CDR3 protein: CASSSGTGVGEQYF. CDR3 DNA: TGTGCCAGCAGCTCCGGGACAGGGGTCGGAGAGCAGTACTTC.

This clone is large by share. This chain connects TRBV5-4 to TRBJ2-3; D unclear. The CDR3 has 16 amino acids. Germline V gene data show CDR1 as SGHNT and CDR2 as YYREEE (reference sequence). Trimming left V 0 bases short and J 0 bases short, with 11 bases between. The CDR3 DNA is TGTGCCAGCAGCTTGGGAGGTGCGGCTAGCACAGATACGCAGTATTTT. Its translation is CASSLGGAASTDTQYF.

This sequence joins TRBV5-1 and TRBJ2-3; tentatively, D is TRBD2 (5 bases). Germline V gene sequence: CDR1 SGHRS, CDR2 YFSETQ. V was shortened by 4 bases and J by 4 bases, with 19 bases between the two germline ends. CDR3 length equals 16 residues. The CDR3 DNA is TGCGCCAGCAGCCGGGCGGTCGGGGAACGAGCAGATACGCAGTATTTT. Residues: CASSRAVGERADTQYF.

This clone is categorized as medium-sized (0.01 to 0.1%). The rearrangement joins TRBV10-3 to TRBJ2-7, with 13 positions matching TRBD2. V trimming: 3 bases; J trimming: 7 bases; junction bases outside the gene matches: 6. Per germline, CDR1 ENHRY and CDR2 SYGVKD. CDR3 length: 15 residues. The CDR3 bases are TGTGCCATCAGTGACGGGACTAGCGGGGTCAGGGAGCAGTACTTC. The encoded protein is CAISDGTSGVREQYF.

The genes are TRBV6-5 and TRBJ2-7, with TRBD1 as a possible D gene (5 bases). The V end lost 6 bases, the J end lost 5 bases, and 17 bases lay between the germline ends. CDR3 length: 14 residues. Per germline, CDR1 MNHEY and CDR2 SVGAGI. Here the CDR3 reads CASRRQITSHEQYF. The CDR3 nucleotides read TGTGCCAGCAGGAGACAGATTACTTCACACGAGCAGTACTTC.

By proportion, this clone is medium-sized. The J gene is TRBJ2-3, the V gene TRBV2; TRBD2 matches at 7 bases. The germline gives CDR1 SNHLY, CDR2 FYNNEI. CDR3 length equals 15 residues. J gave up 0 bases and V 4 bases, and 4 bases lay outside the gene matches. The CDR3 DNA reads TGTGCCAGCAGTGTATATAGCGGGAGCACAGATACGCAGTATTTT. It specifies CASSVYSGSTDTQYF.

There are a few counts of this clone. This chain uses TRBV10-3 with TRBJ1-6; perhaps TRBD1 as D (6 bases). There are 13 residues in the CDR3. Germline CDR1 is ENHRY and CDR2 is SYGVKD. Deletions cut 9 bases from V and 10 bases from J, with 16 bases between. The CDR3 here is CAISQGNGSPLHF. The CDR3 nucleotides read TGTGCCATAAGTCAGGGGAATGGGTCACCCCTCCACTTT.

V is TRBV18 and J is TRBJ2-1; unclear D gene. The CDR3 spans 17 residues. Trimming left V 4 bases short and J 4 bases short, with 20 bases between. Germline-derived CDR1 and CDR2 are KGHSH and LQKENI. CDR3 DNA: TGTGCCAGCTCACGGCTTGGCTCATCTAACAGTTACAATGAGCAGTTCTTC. Translated: CASSRLGSSNSYNEQFF.

This clone is medium-sized in the sample. The chain links TRBV30 to TRBJ1-6, with 7 bases that match TRBD1. The CDR3 totals 13 residues. V lost 4 bases to trimming and J lost 5 bases; unmatched junction nucleotides: 2. CDR1 is GTSNPN and CDR2 is SVGIG in the germline V gene (reference sequence). The CDR3 spells CAWKGQHNSPLHF. The DNA for the CDR3 is TGTGCCTGGAAGGGACAGCATAATTCACCCCTCCACTTT.

V is TRBV7-3 and J is TRBJ2-7; D might be TRBD2 (5 bases). The CDR3 runs 14 residues. The germline V gene encodes CDR1 SGHTA and CDR2 FQGTGA. V was clipped by 4 bases and J by 3 bases, with 13 bases between them. CDR3 nucleotides: TGTGCCAGCAGCTCTAAGACGGGAAACTACGAGCAGTACTTC. Its translation is CASSSKTGNYEQYF. The whole variable domain, remainder taken from reference TRBV7-3 and TRBJ2-7, is GAGVSQTPSNKVTEKGKYVELRCDPISGHTALYWYRQSLGQGPEFLIYFQGTGAADDSGLPNDRFFAVRPEGSVSTLKIQRTERGDSAVYLCASSSKTGNYEQYFGPGTRLTVT.

The chain couples TRBV5-1 to TRBJ2-1; possible D gene TRBD1, 6 bases. V lost 4 bases and J 2 bases, leaving 16 bases between the germline ends. CDR1 SGHRS and CDR2 YFSETQ come from the germline V gene. This CDR3 contains 16 residues. This CDR3 is CASSRGDRPTYNEQFF. CDR3 DNA: TGCGCCAGCAGCCGAGGCGACAGGCCAACCTACAATGAGCAGTTCTTC.

Judged by abundance, this clone is large (0.1 to 1%). The V gene is TRBV5-6, the J gene TRBJ2-7; D remains unclear. Looked up from germline, CDR1 is SGHDT and CDR2 is YYEEEE. The CDR3 runs 14 residues. Deletions cut 1 base from V and 0 bases from J, with 8 bases between. The CDR3 reads CASSLRYSSYEQYF. The CDR3 bases are TGTGCCAGCAGCTTGCGCTACAGCTCCTACGAGCAGTACTTC.

This sequence joins TRBV6-5 and TRBJ2-1, with D unresolved. There are 12 residues in the CDR3. In germline, CDR1 is MNHEY, CDR2 SVGAGI. V shed 6 bases and J shed 7 bases, with 10 bases lying between them. The CDR3 coding sequence is TGTGCCAGCAGCGATGACTGGAATGAGCAGTTCTTC. It encodes CASSDDWNEQFF.

V gene TRBV11-1 combines with J gene TRBJ2-5; D not resolved. This CDR3 spans 12 amino acids. CDR1 is SGHAT and CDR2 is FQDESV in the germline V gene (reference sequence). V gave up 3 bases and J gave up 4 bases, with 6 bases separating them. CDR3 DNA sequence: TGTGCCAGCAGCTTGGTGGGAGAGACCCAGTACTTC. Its protein is CASSLVGETQYF.

This clone was counted only a few times. The chain joins TRBV4-2 to TRBJ2-7; 9 bases are shared with TRBD1. The V and J ends lost 4 bases and 6 bases, in that order; junction bases with no gene match: 7. Germline loops: CDR1 LGHNA, CDR2 YNFKEQ. CDR3 length: 14 residues. CDR3: CASSRRDRASEQYF. DNA for the CDR3: TGTGCCAGCAGCCGCCGGGACAGGGCGTCCGAGCAGTACTTC.

The chain uses TRBV6-4 and TRBJ2-7, with 11 bases identical to TRBD1. Per the germline V gene, CDR1 is MRHNA and CDR2 is SNTAGT. V was pared by 3 bases and J by 2 bases, with 0 bases of the junction left unmatched. CDR3 length: 14 residues. CDR3 nucleotides: TGTGCCAGCAGTGAGGGACAGGGGGCCTACGAGCAGTACTTC. Its translation: CASSEGQGAYEQYF.

This clone is judged hyperexpanded. V usage is TRBV19 and J usage is TRBJ2-2; perhaps TRBD2 as D (6 bases). The CDR3 runs 13 residues. The germline CDR1 and CDR2 sequences are LNHDA and SQIVND (reference sequence). Trimming stripped 8 bases from V and 5 bases from J, with 12 bases between. CDR3 region: CASGGFWTGELFF. CDR3 nucleotide sequence: TGTGCCAGTGGAGGGTTTTGGACCGGGGAGCTGTTTTTT.

The chain combines TRBV28 with TRBJ1-2; D uncertain. Germline V lookup: CDR1 MDHEN, CDR2 SYDVKM. The CDR3 runs to 14 residues. V shed 6 bases and J shed 10 bases, with 21 bases lying between them. CDR3 sequence (DNA): TGTGCCAGCAGCCCTCCCGACCTGGTAAGGGACTACACCTTC. Translating it yields CASSPPDLVRDYTF.

The V gene is TRBV15, the J gene TRBJ1-2; D not resolved. The germline V gene encodes CDR1 LNHNV and CDR2 YYDKDF (reference sequence). The CDR3 covers 13 residues. V lost 0 bases, J lost 5 bases, and 7 bases lay in between. The CDR3 spells CATSRDLAYGYTF. The CDR3 nucleotides read TGTGCCACCAGCAGAGATTTGGCGTATGGCTACACCTTC.

The CDR3 loop is CASSQGASGTQETQYF. CDR3 bases: TGTGCCAGCAGCCAAGGAGCTAGCGGGACTCAAGAGACCCAGTACTTC. J is TRBJ2-5 and V is TRBV4-2, with TRBD2 identical over 9 bases. CDR3 length: 16 amino acids. CDR1 is LGHNA and CDR2 is YNFKEQ in the germline V gene. The V segment lost 1 base and the J segment 2 bases; nucleotides outside the gene matches: 5.

The chain combines TRBV27 with TRBJ2-5, with TRBD2 matching over 14 bases. Germline CDR1 is MNHEY and CDR2 is SMNVEV (reference sequence). J was trimmed by 4 bases and V by 1 base; bases with no gene match: 20. This CDR3 contains 22 residues. For the CDR3, the DNA is TGTGCCAGCAGTTTATTTTCTCCCGGGACTAGCGGGAGAGGGGTTTCGGGAGAGACCCAGTACTTC. It yields the protein CASSLFSPGTSGRGVSGETQYF.

This CDR3 reads CAIRDGREQYF. CDR3 nucleotides: TGTGCCATCAGGGACGGGCGGGAGCAGTACTTC. The J gene is TRBJ2-7, the V gene TRBV6-5; D may match TRBD1 or TRBD2 (5 bases each). Per germline, CDR1 MNHEY and CDR2 SVGAGI. Trimming pared 10 bases from V and 7 bases from J, leaving 14 bases between. This CDR3 spans 11 amino acids.

The gene calls are TRBV19 and TRBJ1-4; no clear D. The CDR3 is 13 residues long. Trimming removed 4 bases from V and 3 bases from J, with 6 bases in between. Germline V lookup: CDR1 LNHDA, CDR2 SQIVND (reference sequence). CDR3 amino acids: CASSSMSNEKLFF. The CDR3 DNA reads TGTGCCAGTAGTAGCATGTCTAATGAAAAACTGTTTTTT.

This clone was observed a single time. The chain is built from TRBV6-5 and TRBJ1-5, with 9 nucleotides matching TRBD1. This CDR3 is 15 amino acids long. Per the germline V gene, CDR1 is MNHEY and CDR2 is SVGAGI. Germline trimming cut 6 bases from V and 4 bases from J; bases unmatched to any gene: 7. The CDR3 coding sequence is TGTGCCAGCAGACCCACAGGGGGCGGGAATCAGCCCCAGCATTTT. Protein sequence: CASRPTGGGNQPQHF.

Sample share makes this clone medium-sized (0.01 to 0.1%). The J gene is TRBJ2-5, the V gene TRBV19; D not resolved. CDR1 and CDR2 from the germline V gene are LNHDA and SQIVND (reference sequence). Trimming cost V 4 bases and J 5 bases, with 14 bases left between them. The CDR3 spans 14 residues. CDR3 sequence reads: CASSSGPLEETQYF. In nucleotides, the CDR3 is TGTGCCAGTAGTAGCGGCCCCCTAGAGGAGACCCAGTACTTC.

This chain links TRBV7-9 with TRBJ2-7, with 9 bases lining up with TRBD1. The CDR3 consists of 14 residues. Losses at the gene ends were 5 bases for V and 6 bases for J; bases not matched to a gene: 8. Looked up from germline, CDR1 is SEHNR and CDR2 is FQNEAQ (reference sequence). The CDR3 nucleotides are TGTGCCAGCAGCCGCCGGGACAGGGCGTCCGAGCAGTACTTC. This sequence encodes CASSRRDRASEQYF.

The chain links TRBV30 to TRBJ1-2; 7 bases are a match to TRBD1. V lost 4 bases to trimming and J lost 2 bases; unmatched junction nucleotides: 1. CDR1 is GTSNPN, CDR2 SVGIG, per germline (reference sequence). This CDR3 has 12 residues. The CDR3 is CAWNRGNYGYTF. The CDR3 region has the DNA TGTGCCTGGAACAGGGGAAACTATGGCTACACCTTC.

This clone was detected only a few times. This sequence joins TRBV6-5 and TRBJ1-1, with TRBD1 as a possible D gene (6 bases). V lost 0 bases and J 0 bases, leaving 11 bases between the germline ends. The CDR3 is 16 residues long. Germline CDR1 MNHEY, CDR2 SVGAGI. This CDR3 is CASSYSTGSMNTEAFF. The CDR3 nucleotides read TGTGCCAGCAGTTACTCGACAGGATCAATGAACACTGAAGCTTTCTTT.

With respect to this clone: A junction boundary mismatches the germline segment, possibly from a read error. This sequence joins TRBV10-2 and TRBJ1-5; no firm D call. The CDR3 loop spans 12 amino acids. Germline V gives CDR1 WSHSY, CDR2 SAAADI. The CDR3 DNA sequence: TGCGCCAGCAGCGAGTGGAATCAGCCCCAGCATTTT. It encodes CASSEWNQPQHF.